This T cell receptor (beta chain) originates from a study of T-cell reconstitution after alpha-beta-depleted transplantation in children. This clonotype turned up a few times. During its preparation, the TCRbeta library received unique molecular identifiers. TCRdb reprocessed the PCR reads with MiXCR, giving one entry per CDR3 protein. The sample comprises around 410,000 distinct CDR3 sequences, approximately 11% of which are singletons, and about 5% rests with the top ten. The input for sequencing was PBMCs from the stem cell graft donor, taken from the stem cell graft. The receptor was isolated from a human donor who donated a stem cell graft to a child with acute myeloid leukemia.

CDR3 amino acids: CASSHSVELETQYF. In DNA form, the CDR3 reads TGTGCCAGCAGCCACTCGGTCGAGTTGGAGACCCAGTACTTC. The chain combines TRBV4-2 with TRBJ2-5; D gene unclear. This CDR3 is built from 14 residues. The V and J ends lost 3 bases and 5 bases respectively, with 13 bases between them. Germline assignment: CDR1 LGHNA and CDR2 YNFKEQ.